This entry lists 15 T cell receptor beta chains sequenced from one sample in a study of blood T cell repertoires in COVID-19 (dated by TCRdb to about 2020). The method behind the library was the immunoSEQ multiplex PCR assay. This is the immuneACCESS table as TCRdb keeps it, with only in-frame sequences that have V and J called. A part of the clones is gone; compared with another copy, unresolved V genes explain less than half, and the rest is unexplained. This sample is represented by 120,000 or so clones; around 68% of them were singletons. The top ten clones comprise around 7.3% of the sample. The sample comprised peripheral blood. Every receptor here comes from a woman aged 60-75 years with acute or convalescent COVID-19.

This clone has only one observation. The V gene is TRBV4-3, the J gene TRBJ1-4, with 8 bases fitting TRBD1. CDR1 LGHNA and CDR2 YSLEER come from the germline V gene. The CDR3 runs to 16 residues. The J segment lost 3 bases and the V segment lost 3 bases, leaving 6 bases of the junction unmatched. The chain's CDR3 is CASSQHPTGANEKLFF. The CDR3 nucleotides are TGCGCCAGCAGCCAGCATCCGACAGGGGCTAATGAAAAACTGTTTTTT.

The chain recombines TRBV10-1 with TRBJ2-2; 8 bases agree with TRBD1. Germline CDR1 and CDR2: WNHNN and SYGVQD (reference sequence). This CDR3 has 15 residues. V lost 0 bases to trimming and J lost 5 bases; unmatched junction nucleotides: 2. CDR3 residues: CASSESRTGTGELFF. CDR3 DNA sequence: TGCGCCAGCAGTGAGTCCCGGACAGGGACCGGGGAGCTGTTTTTT.

In this sample, this clone turned up many times. The genes are TRBV6-5 and TRBJ2-7; TRBD1 is a possible D gene (6 bases). CDR3 length: 15 residues. The V and J ends lost 2 bases and 5 bases respectively, with 16 bases between them. Germline CDR1 reads MNHEY; CDR2 reads SVGAGI. The CDR3 nucleotides read TGTGCCAGCAGTTACGGAGTCAGGGGCACCCACGAGCAGTACTTC. The encoded protein is CASSYGVRGTHEQYF.

This clone has a single count. The chain couples TRBV28 to TRBJ1-6, with 9 bases identical to TRBD1. The CDR3 has 15 residues. V dropped 5 bases and J dropped 7; count of bases not matched to a gene: 6. The germline V gene encodes CDR1 MDHEN and CDR2 SYDVKM. Written as DNA, the CDR3 is TGTGCCAGCAGTCTCGGGACAGGGAGAAATTCACCCCTCCACTTT. It specifies CASSLGTGRNSPLHF.

The J gene is TRBJ1-1, the V gene TRBV5-6, with TRBD1 identical over 7 bases. CDR3 size: 13 residues. V shed 0 bases, J shed 7 bases, and the junction held 3 bases outside the gene matches. Germline V gives CDR1 SGHDT, CDR2 YYEEEE. The CDR3 DNA is TGTGCCAGCAGCTTGGGCCGGGACAGTGAAGCTTTCTTT. This encodes CASSLGRDSEAFF.

This clone has only a few counts. Other DNA variants within this sample encode the same CDR3. The chain uses TRBV30 and TRBJ1-2, with D unresolved. The germline V and J ends were trimmed by 2 bases and 3 bases, with 7 bases remaining between them. There are 12 residues in the CDR3. Germline CDR1 reads GTSNPN; CDR2 reads SVGIG (reference sequence). CDR3 in DNA: TGTGCCTGGAGTCCCCAGGACTATGGCTACACCTTC. As protein: CAWSPQDYGYTF.

This clone was recorded a few times. V usage is TRBV5-8 and J usage is TRBJ2-1, with 9 bases identical to TRBD1. The trim removed 0 bases at V and 10 bases at J, leaving 5 bases unmatched. The CDR3 spans 14 residues. CDR1 and CDR2 (germline): SGHTS, YDEGEE. The CDR3: CASSLGQGVWEQFF. The CDR3 nucleotides are TGTGCCAGCAGCTTGGGACAGGGGGTTTGGGAGCAGTTCTTC.

The chain combines TRBV25-1 with TRBJ1-6; D gene ambiguous. This CDR3 has 14 residues. The germline V and J ends were trimmed by 1 base and 5 bases, with 6 bases remaining between them. The V gene's germline CDR1 is MGHDK and CDR2 SYGVNS. CDR3 sequence reads: CASSEWQNNSPLHF. The CDR3 DNA reads TGTGCCAGCAGTGAATGGCAGAATAATTCACCCCTCCACTTT.

J is TRBJ2-2 and V is TRBV2; 7 bases align to TRBD2. Germline lookup yields CDR1 SNHLY and CDR2 FYNNEI. V gave up 6 bases and J gave up 2 bases; unmatched junction bases: 6. The CDR3 has 15 amino acids. For the CDR3, the DNA is TGTGCCAGCAGCCCGAGCGGGGTCAACACCGGGGAGCTGTTTTTT. This translates into CASSPSGVNTGELFF.

A word on this clone: In the same sample, other DNA sequences code for this CDR3. The chain recombines TRBV5-1 with TRBJ1-2; possible D gene TRBD1, 6 bases. Germline V gene sequence: CDR1 SGHRS, CDR2 YFSETQ. The CDR3 covers 14 residues. Trimming removed 0 bases from V and 7 bases from J, with 13 bases in between. CDR3 protein: CASSLGAGEGGYTF. CDR3 in DNA: TGCGCCAGCAGCTTGGGGGCAGGGGAAGGTGGCTACACCTTC.

This rearrangement joins TRBV10-3 to TRBJ1-4; TRBD1 aligns across 9 bases. Unmatched junction bases numbered 5, after V lost 4 bases and J lost 5 bases. Germline CDR1 ENHRY, CDR2 SYGVKD. This CDR3 is 15 amino acids long. The CDR3 region is CAISATGTGNEKLFF. As DNA, the CDR3 is TGTGCCATCAGTGCAACCGGGACAGGGAATGAAAAACTGTTTTTT.

The chain joins TRBV5-1 to TRBJ1-6; the match to TRBD1 covers 9 bases. V was pared by 4 bases and J by 15 bases, with 11 bases of the junction left unmatched. The CDR3 runs to 14 residues. CDR1 is SGHRS, CDR2 YFSETQ, per germline. CDR3 nucleotide sequence: TGCGCCAGCAGCACCGAATCCGGGACAGGGAGCCTCCACTTT. It encodes CASSTESGTGSLHF.

V usage is TRBV29-1 and J usage is TRBJ1-1; no clear D. Trimming cost V 4 bases and J 3 bases, with 12 bases left between them. Per germline, CDR1 SQVTM and CDR2 ANQGSEA. The CDR3 sequence is 13 residues long. The CDR3 nucleotides are TGCAGCGTTGGAATTCGCGGGGACACTGAAGCTTTCTTT. Translation: CSVGIRGDTEAFF.

The J gene is TRBJ2-7, the V gene TRBV21-1; the DNA was not compared with TRBD1, the D call given in the table. TRBV21-1 is assigned pseudogene status. The CDR3 runs 13 residues. The CDR3 spells CASTQGVKYEQYF. The CDR3 bases are TGTGCCAGCACGCAAGGGGTTAAGTACGAGCAGTACTTC.

The chain has TRBV5-1 and TRBJ2-3; D is perhaps TRBD2 (6 bases). The CDR3 is 16 amino acids. Germline assignment: CDR1 SGHRS and CDR2 YFSETQ. V was cut by 1 base and J by 1 base, with 13 bases left in between. Here the CDR3 DNA reads TGCGCCAGCAGCTTGACCCCGGGGGTCGGCACAGATACGCAGTATTTT. It is translated as CASSLTPGVGTDTQYF.